What follows are 9 T cell receptor beta chains derived from one specimen sequenced in a study of shared clonotypes between healthy human individuals. The table came from immunoSEQ multiplex PCR; TCRdb's copy has only in-frame clones and leaves some out. This sample yields some 790,000 clones, of which roughly 72% are seen a single time; approximately 2% belongs to the top ten. Sequencing input: memory CD4+ T cells sorted from blood. The subset was: CD45RA-negative fraction. These receptors came from a woman under 40 in good health.

The chain has TRBV19 and TRBJ2-7; the match to TRBD1 covers 8 bases. The CDR3 extends over 15 amino acids. V lost 6 bases and J lost 7; bases outside the gene matches: 14. In germline, CDR1 is LNHDA, CDR2 SQIVND (reference sequence). The CDR3 nucleotides read TGTGCCAGTAGAAAGGGACAGGCACCCCCGGGGGAGCAGTACTTC. It translates to CASRKGQAPPGEQYF.

The CDR3 DNA follows: TGTGCCAGCAGCCCCGGACGGTTGAACACTGAAGCTTTCTTT. It yields the protein CASSPGRLNTEAFF. The rearrangement joins TRBV7-6 to TRBJ1-1; D unclear. The CDR3 has 14 amino acids. Germline lookup yields CDR1 SGHVS and CDR2 FNYEAQ. With 5 bases removed from V and 0 bases from J, the gap between germline ends came to 10 bases.

V is TRBV2 and J is TRBJ2-7; the match to TRBD1 covers 7 bases. This CDR3 has 13 amino acids. Germline CDR1 reads SNHLY; CDR2 reads FYNNEI. V gave up 6 bases and J gave up 5 bases; unmatched junction bases: 7. CDR3 nucleotide sequence: TGTGCCAGCAGGGCGACAGGGCTCAACGAGCAGTACTTC. Amino acid sequence: CASRATGLNEQYF.

J is TRBJ2-7 and V is TRBV6-6, with a weak D call TRBD2 (7 bases). CDR3 length: 16 residues. Trimming stripped 5 bases from V and 3 bases from J, with 20 bases between. CDR1 is MNHNY, CDR2 SVGAGI, per germline (reference sequence). CDR3 region: CASSPNRWGGGYEQYF. The CDR3 DNA follows: TGTGCCAGCAGTCCAAATCGTTGGGGGGGCGGCTACGAGCAGTACTTC.

This chain links TRBV23-1 with TRBJ2-7; 7 bases are shared with TRBD1. TRBV23-1 is an ORF for which the function is uncertain. V shed 1 base, J shed 2 bases, and the junction held 14 bases outside the gene matches. The CDR3 totals 18 residues. CDR3 region: CASSQFEPGQVRAYEQYF. DNA of the CDR3: TGCGCCAGCAGTCAATTCGAACCTGGACAGGTTAGGGCCTACGAGCAGTACTTC.

The V gene is TRBV6-5, the J gene TRBJ2-4; D may match TRBD1 or TRBD2 (6 bases each). V was shortened by 5 bases and J by 3 bases, with 11 bases between the two germline ends. In germline, CDR1 is MNHEY, CDR2 SVGAGI. The CDR3 is 14 amino acids. The CDR3 nucleotides read TGTGCCAGCAGTGGAGGGGGGCTCAAAAACATTCAGTACTTC. It is translated as CASSGGGLKNIQYF.

This clone was seen a handful of times. Other DNA variants within this sample encode the same CDR3. The CDR3 DNA reads TGTGCCAGCAGCCCCTACGACGGGGAGCTGTTTTTT. As protein: CASSPYDGELFF. The chain couples TRBV7-2 to TRBJ2-2; D unclear. V shed 5 bases and J shed 7 bases, with 8 bases lying between them. The length of the CDR3 is 12 residues. CDR1 SGHTA and CDR2 FQGNSA come from the germline V gene. Variable domain in full (rest from reference TRBV7-2 and TRBJ2-2): GAGVSQSPSNKVTEKGKDVELRCDPISGHTALYWYRQSLGQGLEFLIYFQGNSAPDKSGLPSDRFSAERTGGSVSTLTIQRTQQEDSAVYLCASSPYDGELFFGEGSRLTVL.

This clone was counted between two and nine times. The rearrangement links TRBV19 to TRBJ1-2; possibly TRBD1 for D (6 bases). Deletions cut 6 bases from V and 0 bases from J, with 17 bases between. CDR1 LNHDA and CDR2 SQIVND come from the germline V gene (reference sequence). The CDR3 extends over 16 amino acids. The CDR3 region has the DNA TGTGCCAGTAGCGATGCGGACAGAAAAGCTAACTATGGCTACACCTTC. This encodes CASSDADRKANYGYTF.

V usage is TRBV5-1 and J usage is TRBJ1-1; D gene ambiguous. Trimming took off 0 bases at V and 6 bases at J, with 24 bases between the two ends. The CDR3 runs 18 residues. In germline, CDR1 is SGHRS, CDR2 YFSETQ. The CDR3 DNA reads TGCGCCAGCAGCTTGGGTCGCGTGGGGTTCGGTCGGACCCCTGAAGCTTTCTTT. Its protein product is CASSLGRVGFGRTPEAFF.